This entry concerns a single T cell receptor (beta chain). Its antigen remains unknown. PCR amplification relied on 60 Vbeta primers (plus 13 Jbeta primers). Assay: immunoSEQ multiplex PCR; the TCRdb copy retains only in-frame clones and omits some. The data hold about 140,000 clones, with around four fifths observed a single time. V dropped 4 bases and J dropped 5; count of bases not matched to a gene: 11. This CDR3 spans 17 amino acids. In germline, CDR1 is LNHNV, CDR2 YYDKDF (reference sequence). The source of the sample is a study of cytomegalovirus exposure and HLA in healthy donors. Study observations and caveats: Later work associated roughly 15,000 TCR beta sequences with HLA alleles at 0.05 false discovery rate. For most subjects, TCR beta sequences were reported to predict HLA-A and HLA-B alleles with accuracy.

The clonotype originates from a woman aged 55-69 years in good health and CMV-seropositive. The chain employs TRBV15 and TRBJ2-5, with TRBD2 identical over 12 bases. The specimen was PBMCs. The CDR3: CATSKKQGLAGRETQYF. As DNA, the CDR3 is TGTGCCACCAGCAAGAAACAGGGACTAGCGGGCAGGGAGACCCAGTACTTC.